The following is a TCR beta chain sequence with its context. The antigen this receptor binds is unknown. No quality values exist for individual bases; no much larger clone is one base distant. After around ten days of culture, CD4+ T cells were isolated with the EasySep CD4+ T cell isolation kit. Two doses of either the BNT162b2 or the mRNA-1273 mRNA SARS-CoV-2 vaccine were administered to participants. Negative nucleocapsid antibody results before and after vaccination confirmed that the healthy vaccine recipients had no prior SARS-CoV-2 infection. Half of the culture medium was replaced with fresh IL-2-containing medium on days 3 and 7. Unless noted otherwise, every peptide stimulation condition was cultured in triplicate wells. Using Ficoll-Paque Plus gradient centrifugation, PBMC were separated from whole blood and then either used fresh or cryopreserved at -140C. The QIAamp micro DNA kit was used to extract genomic DNA from the cultured CD4+ T cells.

This sample stems from a study of vaccination effects on CD4 cells after COVID-19 (dated by TCRdb to the early 2020s). For the study in its entirety: The ViraFEST assay stimulated PBMC with viral peptide pools and then used TCR sequencing to identify antigen-specific CD4+ T cell clonotypes by expansion. Post-vaccine samples across the study were collected a median of 72 days after the second dose, with a range of 14 to 241. Each well held around 1.9 million PBMC cultured in IMDM containing roughly 5% human AB serum, 9 to 10 IU/ml IL-2 and gentamicin, along with approximately 10 ug/ml peptides. In both COVID-19 convalescent patients and infection-naive vaccine recipients, the study compared SARS-CoV-2 spike-specific CD4+ TCR repertoires from before mRNA vaccination with those from after it. A total of 10 COVID-19 convalescent patients and a handful of SARS-CoV-2-naive healthy vaccine recipients were included in the full study. Cultures from other donors in the study were sequenced with the Oncomine TCR Beta short-read assay on an Illumina iSeq 100.

The paper's findings and limits, for the study overall: At late post-vaccination timepoints, both infection-induced and vaccine-induced clones showed marked clonal contraction, consistent with waning T cell responses. The study was limited by a small number of convalescent patients and lacked early post-infection timepoints. In healthy vaccine recipients, vaccine-induced clones were almost all SARS-CoV-2 mono-reactive, with only 1 of 255 being cross-reactive with common cold coronaviruses.

Measured from the cysteine to the phenylalanine, the CDR3 is 17 residues long. Only the CDR3 part of the read is kept: 51 bases, read in frame from the first base. V is trimmed back by 4 bases and J by 1 base, and the junction contains 8 bases that no gene match accounts for. The germline V gene supplies CDR1 SNHLY and CDR2 FYNNEI. Receptors were amplified or captured by the immunoSEQ multiplex PCR assay. TCR beta CDR3 sequencing was performed on DNA from the cultured, isolated CD4+ T cells. Per the authors' processing: Non-productive TCR sequences were removed and reads were trimmed to the CDR3 region, keeping CDR3s of at least 7 amino acids. The MANAFEST web app was used to identify antigen-specific clonotypes by comparing expansion in peptide wells with expansion in reference cultures. To count as positive, a clone had to show expansion at FDR<0.05 compared with the reference and with all other wells, an odds ratio above 5, and a frequency above 0.1% in two replicate wells. A clonotype was called cross-reactive if it was significantly expanded both in SARS-CoV-2 spike wells and in at least one common cold coronavirus spike condition. CDR3 similarity was assessed by Levenshtein distance with the stringdist R package, and unrooted trees were built with ape in R 3.6.1. This is the immuneACCESS table as TCRdb keeps it, with only in-frame sequences that have V and J called. A part of the clones is gone; compared with another copy, unresolved V genes explain less than half, and the rest is unexplained. V and J calls and clone size are those listed in that table; D and trimming were worked out from the DNA. Within this sample are about 73,000 clones, with nearly 75% of them counted one time only. The ten largest clones capture 2% to 3% of the sample.

Recombination linked TRBV2 to TRBJ2-1; 9 nucleotides in the junction match TRBD1. The receptor's source is a human donor who received a COVID-19 vaccine. The sequencing here drew on CD4+ T cells from PBMCs cultured without peptide, taken after COVID-19 vaccination. This receptor carries the CDR3 CASSGTEDRGSYNEQFF. The sequence in DNA is TGTGCCAGCAGTGGGACCGAGGACAGGGGTTCCTACAATGAGCAGTTCTTC.